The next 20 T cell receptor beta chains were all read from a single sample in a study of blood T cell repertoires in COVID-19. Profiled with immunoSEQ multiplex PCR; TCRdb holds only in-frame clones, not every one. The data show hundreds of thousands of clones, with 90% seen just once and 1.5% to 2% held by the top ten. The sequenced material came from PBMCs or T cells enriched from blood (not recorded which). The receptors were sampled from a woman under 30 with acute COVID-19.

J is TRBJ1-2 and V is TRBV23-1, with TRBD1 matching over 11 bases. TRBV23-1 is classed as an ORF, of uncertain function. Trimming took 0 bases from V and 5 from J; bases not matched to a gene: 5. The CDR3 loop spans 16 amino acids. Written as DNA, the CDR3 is TGCGCCAGCAGTCAATCCGGGACAGGGGGGATATATGGCTACACCTTC. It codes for CASSQSGTGGIYGYTF.

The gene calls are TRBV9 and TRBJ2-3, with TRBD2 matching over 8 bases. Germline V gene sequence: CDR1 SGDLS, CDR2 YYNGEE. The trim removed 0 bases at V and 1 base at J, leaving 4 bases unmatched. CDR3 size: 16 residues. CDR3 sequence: CASSVDGGVGTDTQYF. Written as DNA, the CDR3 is TGTGCCAGCAGCGTAGACGGGGGGGTTGGCACAGATACGCAGTATTTT.

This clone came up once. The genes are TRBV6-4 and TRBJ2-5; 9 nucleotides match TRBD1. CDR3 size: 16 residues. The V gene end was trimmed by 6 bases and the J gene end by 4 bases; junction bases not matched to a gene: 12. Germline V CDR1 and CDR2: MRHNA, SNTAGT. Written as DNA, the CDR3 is TGTGCCAGCAGCATGCTGGGGGGACAGGGACTAGAGACCCAGTACTTC. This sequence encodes CASSMLGGQGLETQYF.

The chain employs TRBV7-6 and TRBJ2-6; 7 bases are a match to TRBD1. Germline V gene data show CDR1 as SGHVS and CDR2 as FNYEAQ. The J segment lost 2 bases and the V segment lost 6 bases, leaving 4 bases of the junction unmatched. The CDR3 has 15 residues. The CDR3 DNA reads TGTGCCAGCAGACAAGACAGGGCTGGGGCCAACGTCCTGACTTTC. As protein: CASRQDRAGANVLTF.

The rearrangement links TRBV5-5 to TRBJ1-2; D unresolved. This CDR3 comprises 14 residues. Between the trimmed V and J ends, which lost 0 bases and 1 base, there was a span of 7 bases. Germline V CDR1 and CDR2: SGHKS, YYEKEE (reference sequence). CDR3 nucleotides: TGTGCCAGCAGCTTGGCCGAGTTTAACTATGGCTACACCTTC. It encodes CASSLAEFNYGYTF.

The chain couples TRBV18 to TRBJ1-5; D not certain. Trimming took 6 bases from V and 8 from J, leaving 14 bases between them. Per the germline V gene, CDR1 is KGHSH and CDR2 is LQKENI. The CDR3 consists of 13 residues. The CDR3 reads CASSPGGGEPQHF. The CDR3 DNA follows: TGTGCCAGCTCCCCCGGCGGCGGCGAGCCCCAGCATTTT.

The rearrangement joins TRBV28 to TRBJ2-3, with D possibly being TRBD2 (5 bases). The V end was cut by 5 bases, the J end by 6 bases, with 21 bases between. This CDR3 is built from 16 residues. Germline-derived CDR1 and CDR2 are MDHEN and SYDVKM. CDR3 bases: TGTGCCAGCAGTCGAAGGTGGCTAGCTGTACCGGATACGCAGTATTTT. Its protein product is CASSRRWLAVPDTQYF.

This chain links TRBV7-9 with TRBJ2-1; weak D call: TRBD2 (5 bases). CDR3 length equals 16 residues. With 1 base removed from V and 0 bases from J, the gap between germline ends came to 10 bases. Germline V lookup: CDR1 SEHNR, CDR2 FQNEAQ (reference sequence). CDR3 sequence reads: CASSLGSSSSYNEQFF. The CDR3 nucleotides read TGTGCCAGCAGCTTAGGGTCTAGCAGCTCCTACAATGAGCAGTTCTTC.

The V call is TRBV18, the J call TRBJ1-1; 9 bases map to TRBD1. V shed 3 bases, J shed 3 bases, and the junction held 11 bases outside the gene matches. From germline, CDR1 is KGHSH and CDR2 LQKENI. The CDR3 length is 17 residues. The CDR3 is CASSPLGTGSGDTEAFF. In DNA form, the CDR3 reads TGTGCCAGCTCACCCCTCGGGACAGGGTCTGGGGACACTGAAGCTTTCTTT.

The DNA for the CDR3 is TGTGCCAGCAGCCTGCACCAGGGTTCAACTAATGAAAAACTGTTTTTT. Its translation: CASSLHQGSTNEKLFF. The chain has TRBV7-2 and TRBJ1-4; D perhaps matches TRBD1 (5 bases). Trimming took 5 bases from V and 0 from J, leaving 13 bases between them. Germline-derived CDR1 and CDR2 are SGHTA and FQGNSA. The CDR3 is 16 residues long.

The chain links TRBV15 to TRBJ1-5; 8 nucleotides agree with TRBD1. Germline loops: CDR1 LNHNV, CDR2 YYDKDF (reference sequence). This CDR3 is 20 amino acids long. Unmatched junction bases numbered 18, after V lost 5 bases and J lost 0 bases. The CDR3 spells CATSAVTPRQGLHSNQPQHF. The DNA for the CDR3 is TGTGCCACCAGCGCCGTGACCCCTAGACAGGGGTTGCATAGCAATCAGCCCCAGCATTTT.

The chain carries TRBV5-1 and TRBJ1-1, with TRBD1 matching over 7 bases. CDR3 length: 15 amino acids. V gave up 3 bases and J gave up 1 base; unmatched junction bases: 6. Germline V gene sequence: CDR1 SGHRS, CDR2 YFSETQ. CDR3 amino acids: CASSSQQGRNTEAFF. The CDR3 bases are TGCGCCAGCAGCTCACAACAGGGGCGGAACACTGAAGCTTTCTTT.

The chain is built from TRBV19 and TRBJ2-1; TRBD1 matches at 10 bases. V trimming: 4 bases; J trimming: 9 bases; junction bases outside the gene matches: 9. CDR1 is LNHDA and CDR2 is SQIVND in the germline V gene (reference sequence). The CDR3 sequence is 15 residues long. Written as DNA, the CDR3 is TGTGCCAGTAGTACGGCGGGACAGGGGAGGAGTGAGCAGTTCTTC. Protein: CASSTAGQGRSEQFF.

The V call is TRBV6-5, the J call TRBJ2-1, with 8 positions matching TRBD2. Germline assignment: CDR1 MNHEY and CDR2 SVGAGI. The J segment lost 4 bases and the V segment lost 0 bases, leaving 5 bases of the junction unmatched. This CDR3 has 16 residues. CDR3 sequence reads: CASSYSSGRAYNEQFF. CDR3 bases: TGTGCCAGCAGTTACTCTTCCGGGAGGGCGTACAATGAGCAGTTCTTC.

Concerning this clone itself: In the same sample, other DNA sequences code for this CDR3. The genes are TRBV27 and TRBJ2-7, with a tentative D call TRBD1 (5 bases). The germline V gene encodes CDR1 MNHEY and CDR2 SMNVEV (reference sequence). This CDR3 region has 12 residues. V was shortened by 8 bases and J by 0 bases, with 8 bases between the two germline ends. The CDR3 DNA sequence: TGTGCCAGCTCAGACAGCTCCTACGAGCAGTACTTC. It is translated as CASSDSSYEQYF.

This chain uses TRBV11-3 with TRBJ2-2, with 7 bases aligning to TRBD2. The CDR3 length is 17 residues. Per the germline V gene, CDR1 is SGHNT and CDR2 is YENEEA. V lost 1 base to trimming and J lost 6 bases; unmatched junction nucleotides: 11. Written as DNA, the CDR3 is TGTGCCAGCAGCTTAGTTCGGAGGGAGGGCCTCGCCGGGGAGCTGTTTTTT. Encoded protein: CASSLVRREGLAGELFF.

This CDR3 reads CASSLSPSGTRSSYNEQFF. CDR3 DNA sequence: TGTGCCAGCAGTTTATCCCCTAGCGGGACCCGGAGCTCCTACAATGAGCAGTTCTTC. V gene TRBV28 combines with J gene TRBJ2-1, with 9 bases aligning to TRBD2. Germline-derived CDR1 and CDR2 are MDHEN and SYDVKM. The ends lost 1 base at V and 0 bases at J; junction bases unmatched: 10. The CDR3 extends over 19 amino acids.

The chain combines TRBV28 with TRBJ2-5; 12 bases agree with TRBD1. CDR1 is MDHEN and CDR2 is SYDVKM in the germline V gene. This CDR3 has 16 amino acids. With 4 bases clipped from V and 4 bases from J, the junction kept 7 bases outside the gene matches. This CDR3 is CASSSAGQGAGETQYF. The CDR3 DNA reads TGTGCCAGCAGTTCTGCGGGACAGGGGGCGGGAGAGACCCAGTACTTC.

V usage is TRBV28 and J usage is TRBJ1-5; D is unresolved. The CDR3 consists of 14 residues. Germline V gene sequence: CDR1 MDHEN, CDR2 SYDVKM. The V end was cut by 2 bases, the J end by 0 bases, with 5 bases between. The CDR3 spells CASSLRSSNQPQHF. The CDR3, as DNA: TGTGCCAGCAGTTTACGGAGTAGCAATCAGCCCCAGCATTTT.

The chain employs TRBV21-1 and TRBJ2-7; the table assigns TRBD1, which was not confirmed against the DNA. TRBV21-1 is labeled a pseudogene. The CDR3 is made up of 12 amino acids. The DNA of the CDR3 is TGTGCCAGCAGAACAGAGACCTACGAGCAGTACTTC. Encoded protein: CASRTETYEQYF.